This TCR beta chain was identified in a study of cytomegalovirus exposure and HLA in healthy donors. Use of 60 Vbeta and 13 Jbeta primers characterized the PCR. Generated by immunoSEQ multiplex PCR, the TCRdb table keeps only in-frame clones and is missing some. The repertoire has 200,000 or so clones, 80% of them found once; the top ten carry less than 7%. This TCR was sampled from a middle-aged man in good health and CMV-seropositive. The sample was PBMCs.

This CDR3 is CASSNPRTGRIAGELFF. CDR3 nucleotides: TGTGCCAGCAGCAACCCCCGGACAGGGCGTATCGCCGGGGAGCTGTTTTTT. The chain carries TRBV9 and TRBJ2-2; 8 bases are a match to TRBD1. The ends lost 4 bases at V and 6 bases at J; junction bases unmatched: 14. This CDR3 has 17 amino acids. Germline assignment: CDR1 SGDLS and CDR2 YYNGEE.